This T cell receptor (beta chain) was identified in a study of T cell repertoires in cytomegalovirus infection. The study, taken as a whole, reports: Of the TCR beta families, the public ones yielded a cumulative frequency that identified carriers of CMV plus the relevant HLA.

This CDR3 has 14 residues. V was clipped by 2 bases and J by 8 bases, with 13 bases between them. This clonotype turned up a few times. What it recognizes is unknown. TCRdb used MiXCR to reprocess the reads, holding one entry per CDR3 protein. This table has 800,000 to 950,000 distinct CDR3 sequences, 30% to 35% appearing once. The chain carries TRBV12-3 or TRBV12-4 and TRBJ1-5; D is unclear. The sequence derives from a human donor in good health (CMV status not recorded). Some clones in this sample may be carry-over from other donors' samples. This specimen was cultured CD8+ T cells from PBMCs, taken from culture after CMV antigen stimulation. The CDR3 region is CASSLLGPAEPQHF. The CDR3 DNA reads as TGTGCCAGCAGTTTACTGGGCCCCGCGGAGCCCCAGCATTTT.